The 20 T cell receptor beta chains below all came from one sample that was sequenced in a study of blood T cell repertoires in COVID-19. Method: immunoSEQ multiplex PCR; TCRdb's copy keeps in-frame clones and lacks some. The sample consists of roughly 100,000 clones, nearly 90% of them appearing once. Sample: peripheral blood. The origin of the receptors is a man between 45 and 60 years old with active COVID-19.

The CDR3 DNA follows: TGTGCCAGCAGCAGTTCGGGACTTTTTGGCTACACCTTC. It is translated as CASSSSGLFGYTF. This chain links TRBV7-2 with TRBJ1-2; D might be TRBD1 (5 bases). The CDR3 has 13 residues. The V end lost 5 bases, the J end lost 7 bases, and 14 bases lay between the germline ends. Germline V lookup: CDR1 SGHTA, CDR2 FQGNSA. Filled out from reference TRBV7-2 and TRBJ1-2, the complete variable domain reads GAGVSQSPSNKVTEKGKDVELRCDPISGHTALYWYRQSLGQGLEFLIYFQGNSAPDKSGLPSDRFSAERTGGSVSTLTIQRTQQEDSAVYLCASSSSGLFGYTFGSGTRLTVV.

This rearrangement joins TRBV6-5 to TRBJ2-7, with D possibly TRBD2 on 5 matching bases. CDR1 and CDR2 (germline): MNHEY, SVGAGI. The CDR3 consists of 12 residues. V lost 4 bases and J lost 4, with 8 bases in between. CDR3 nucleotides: TGTGCCAGCAGTTTCAGAGGGTACGAGCAGTACTTC. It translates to CASSFRGYEQYF.

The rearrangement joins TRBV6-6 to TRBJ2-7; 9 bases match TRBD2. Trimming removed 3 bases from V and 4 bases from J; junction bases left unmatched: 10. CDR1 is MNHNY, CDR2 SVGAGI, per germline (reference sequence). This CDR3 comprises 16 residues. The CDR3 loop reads CASSYSSRGGPYEQYF. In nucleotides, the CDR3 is TGTGCCAGCAGTTATAGTTCGCGGGGGGGCCCGTACGAGCAGTACTTC.

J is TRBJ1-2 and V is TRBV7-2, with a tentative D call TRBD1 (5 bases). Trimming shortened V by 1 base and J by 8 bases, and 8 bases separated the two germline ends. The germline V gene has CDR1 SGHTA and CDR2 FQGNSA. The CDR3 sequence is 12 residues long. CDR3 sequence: CASSLGGYGYTF. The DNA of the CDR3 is TGTGCCAGCAGCTTAGGGGGCTACGGCTACACCTTC.

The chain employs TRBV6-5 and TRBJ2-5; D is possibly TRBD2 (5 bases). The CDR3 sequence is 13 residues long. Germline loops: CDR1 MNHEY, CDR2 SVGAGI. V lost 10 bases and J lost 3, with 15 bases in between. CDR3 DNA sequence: TGTGCCATCCTTAGCGAGGGCAAAGAGACCCAGTACTTC. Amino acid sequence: CAILSEGKETQYF.

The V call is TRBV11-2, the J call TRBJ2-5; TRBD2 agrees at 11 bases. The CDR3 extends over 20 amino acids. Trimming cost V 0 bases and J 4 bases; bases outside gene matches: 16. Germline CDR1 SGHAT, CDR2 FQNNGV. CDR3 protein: CASSLEGWASGGFVGETQYF. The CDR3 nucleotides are TGTGCCAGCAGCTTAGAGGGGTGGGCTAGCGGGGGGTTCGTGGGAGAGACCCAGTACTTC.

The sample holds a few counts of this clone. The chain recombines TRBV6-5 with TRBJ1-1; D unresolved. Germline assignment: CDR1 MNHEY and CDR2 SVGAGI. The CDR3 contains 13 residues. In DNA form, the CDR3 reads TGTGCACTTTCTATAACCCTTTACACTGAAGCTTTCTTT. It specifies CALSITLYTEAFF.

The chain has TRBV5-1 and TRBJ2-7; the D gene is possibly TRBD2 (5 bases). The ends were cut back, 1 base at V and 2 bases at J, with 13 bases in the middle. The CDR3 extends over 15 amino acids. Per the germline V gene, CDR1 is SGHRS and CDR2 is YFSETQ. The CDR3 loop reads CASSLWAGRTYEQYF. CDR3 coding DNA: TGCGCCAGCAGCTTGTGGGCGGGTAGAACCTACGAGCAGTACTTC.

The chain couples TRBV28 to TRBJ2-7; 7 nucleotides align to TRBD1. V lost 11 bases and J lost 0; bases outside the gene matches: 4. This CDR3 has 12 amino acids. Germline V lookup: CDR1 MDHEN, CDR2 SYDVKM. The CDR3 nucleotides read TGTGCCGCCGGACAGGTCTCCTACGAGCAGTACTTC. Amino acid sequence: CAAGQVSYEQYF.

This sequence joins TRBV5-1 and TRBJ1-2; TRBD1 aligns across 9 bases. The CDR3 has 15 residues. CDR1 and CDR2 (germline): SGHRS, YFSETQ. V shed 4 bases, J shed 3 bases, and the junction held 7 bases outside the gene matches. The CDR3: CASSPDRGLDYGYTF. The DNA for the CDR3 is TGCGCCAGCAGCCCGGACAGGGGTCTAGACTATGGCTACACCTTC.

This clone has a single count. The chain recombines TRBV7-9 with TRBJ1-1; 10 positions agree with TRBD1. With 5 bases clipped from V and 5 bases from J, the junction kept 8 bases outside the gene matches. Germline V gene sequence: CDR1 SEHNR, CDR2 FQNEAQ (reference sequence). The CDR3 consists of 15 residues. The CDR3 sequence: CASSGDRGRVTEAFF. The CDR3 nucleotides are TGTGCCAGCAGCGGCGACAGGGGGCGGGTTACTGAAGCTTTCTTT.

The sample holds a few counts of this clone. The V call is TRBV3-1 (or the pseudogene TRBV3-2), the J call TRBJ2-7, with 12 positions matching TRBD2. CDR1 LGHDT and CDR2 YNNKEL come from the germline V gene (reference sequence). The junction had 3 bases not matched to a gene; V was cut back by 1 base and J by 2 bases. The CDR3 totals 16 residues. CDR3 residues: CASSQATSGGAYEQYF. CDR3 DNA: TGTGCCAGCAGCCAAGCGACTAGCGGGGGCGCCTACGAGCAGTACTTC.

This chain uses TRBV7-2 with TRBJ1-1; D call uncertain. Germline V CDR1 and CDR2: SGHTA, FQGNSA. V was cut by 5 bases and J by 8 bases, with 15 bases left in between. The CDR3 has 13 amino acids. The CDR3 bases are TGTGCCAGCAGCGGTGGACCCGGCGGGGAAGCTTTCTTT. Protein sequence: CASSGGPGGEAFF.

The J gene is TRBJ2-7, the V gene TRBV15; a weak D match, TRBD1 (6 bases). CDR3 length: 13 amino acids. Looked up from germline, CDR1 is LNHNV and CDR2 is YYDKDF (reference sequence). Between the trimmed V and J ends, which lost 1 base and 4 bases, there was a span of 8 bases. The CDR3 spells CATSRADRYEQYF. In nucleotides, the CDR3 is TGTGCCACCAGCAGAGCCGACAGGTACGAGCAGTACTTC.

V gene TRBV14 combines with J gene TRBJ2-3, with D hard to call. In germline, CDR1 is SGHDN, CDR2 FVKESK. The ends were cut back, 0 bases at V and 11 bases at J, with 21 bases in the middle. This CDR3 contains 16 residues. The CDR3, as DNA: TGTGCCAGCAGCCAAGATCTTGGGCTCTCTGCACTTAAGCAGTATTTT. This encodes CASSQDLGLSALKQYF.

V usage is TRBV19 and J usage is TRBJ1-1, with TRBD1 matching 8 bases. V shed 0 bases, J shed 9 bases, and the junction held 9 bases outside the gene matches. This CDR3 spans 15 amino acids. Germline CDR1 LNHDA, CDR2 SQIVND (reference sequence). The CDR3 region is CASSIEYGTGGKAFF. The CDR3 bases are TGTGCCAGTAGTATAGAGTATGGAACAGGGGGGAAAGCTTTCTTT. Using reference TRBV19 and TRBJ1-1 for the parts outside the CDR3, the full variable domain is DGGITQSPKYLFRKEGQNVTLSCEQNLNHDAMYWYRQDPGQGLRLIYYSQIVNDFQKGDIAEGYSVSREKKESFPLTVTSAQKNPTAFYLCASSIEYGTGGKAFFGQGTRLTVV.

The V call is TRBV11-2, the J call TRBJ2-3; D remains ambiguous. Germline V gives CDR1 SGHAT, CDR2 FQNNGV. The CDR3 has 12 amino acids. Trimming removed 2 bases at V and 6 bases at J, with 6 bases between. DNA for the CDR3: TGTGCCAGCAGCTTATATCCGGATACGCAGTATTTT. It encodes CASSLYPDTQYF.

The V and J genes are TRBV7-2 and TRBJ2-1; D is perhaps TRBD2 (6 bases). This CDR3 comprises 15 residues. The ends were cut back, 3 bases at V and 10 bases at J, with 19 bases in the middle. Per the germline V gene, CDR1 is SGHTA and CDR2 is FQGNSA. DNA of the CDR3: TGTGCCAGCAGCTTCGGGGACCCCGGGGGAAGGGAGCAGTTCTTC. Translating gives CASSFGDPGGREQFF.

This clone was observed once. CDR3 sequence: CASSQRTSGGETQYF. In DNA, the CDR3 is TGTGCCAGCAGCCAGCGGACTAGCGGGGGGGAGACCCAGTACTTC. The V call is TRBV11-3, the J call TRBJ2-5, with 14 bases identical to TRBD2. From germline, CDR1 is SGHNT and CDR2 YENEEA. This CDR3 comprises 15 residues. Trimming cost V 5 bases and J 5 bases; bases outside gene matches: 4.

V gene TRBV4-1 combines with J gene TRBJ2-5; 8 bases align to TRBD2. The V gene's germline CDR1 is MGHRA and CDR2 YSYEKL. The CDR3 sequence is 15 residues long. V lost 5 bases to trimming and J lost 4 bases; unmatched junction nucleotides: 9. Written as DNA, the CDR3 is TGCGCCAGCAGCATTAGCGGGGCTCAGGGAGAGACCCAGTACTTC. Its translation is CASSISGAQGETQYF.